This section outlines one T cell receptor beta chain sequence together with its context. The sample is drawn from a study of blood T cell repertoires in COVID-19. For the study at large: PBMCs, B-cell-depleted T cells, or T cells provided the cDNA or gDNA that made up the material.

The CDR3 is made up of 16 amino acids. Between the trimmed V and J ends, which lost 0 bases and 0 bases, there was a span of 10 bases. Looked up from germline, CDR1 is SGDLS and CDR2 is YYNGEE. Study processing details: Amplification with reference gene primers provided the estimates of nucleated cell counts. Profiled with immunoSEQ multiplex PCR; TCRdb holds only in-frame clones, not every one. Clonal size and the V and J genes are those of that table, whereas D and trimming came from the DNA. Here the sample spans over 250,000 clones, roughly 86% being singletons. V gene TRBV9 combines with J gene TRBJ2-1, with D perhaps matching TRBD2 (6 bases). The specimen sequenced was peripheral blood. The origin of this receptor is a woman in her 50s with acute or convalescent COVID-19. Here the CDR3 DNA reads TGTGCCAGCAGCGTAGATCTAGCGCTCTCCTACAATGAGCAGTTCTTC. Its protein is CASSVDLALSYNEQFF.